Sequencing of this T cell receptor (beta chain) was carried out in a study of early T cells in non-severe SARS-CoV-2 infection. This CDR3 has 13 amino acids. The germline V and J ends were trimmed by 0 bases and 7 bases, with 10 bases remaining between them. Germline V gene data show CDR1 as DFQATT and CDR2 as SNEGSKA (reference sequence). Each CDR3 protein gets one entry after TCRdb re-called the 5' RACE reads with MiXCR. The sample lists 55,000 to 65,000 distinct CDR3 sequences; roughly an eighth were seen once. This clonotype was found many times. This material consisted of whole blood, taken at baseline. The chain uses TRBV20-1 and TRBJ1-3, with no clear D. The sequence derives from an adult who was a healthcare worker with PCR-confirmed SARS-CoV-2 infection or an uninfected control (not recorded which). The CDR3 reads CSARDAEWNTIYF. In DNA form, the CDR3 reads TGCAGTGCTAGAGACGCCGAGTGGAACACCATATATTTT.